This TCR beta chain comes out of a study of cytomegalovirus exposure and HLA in healthy donors. The CDR3 contains 15 residues. J was trimmed by 5 bases and V by 1 base; bases with no gene match: 7. Per the germline V gene, CDR1 is ENHRY and CDR2 is SYGVKD. A multiplex PCR was run with 60 Vbeta primers and 13 Jbeta primers. Generated by immunoSEQ multiplex PCR, the TCRdb table keeps only in-frame clones and is missing some. The table shows 140,000 to 150,000 clones, with more than 70% occurring only once. This clone was detected only once. This TCR was recovered from a woman in her thirties or forties in good health and CMV-seronegative. This rearrangement joins TRBV10-3 to TRBJ2-5; 7 positions match TRBD1. Sequencing was performed on PBMCs. In DNA form, the CDR3 reads TGTGCCATCAGTGAGTTAAAGGGGGCAGGGGAGACCCAGTACTTC. Translation: CAISELKGAGETQYF.